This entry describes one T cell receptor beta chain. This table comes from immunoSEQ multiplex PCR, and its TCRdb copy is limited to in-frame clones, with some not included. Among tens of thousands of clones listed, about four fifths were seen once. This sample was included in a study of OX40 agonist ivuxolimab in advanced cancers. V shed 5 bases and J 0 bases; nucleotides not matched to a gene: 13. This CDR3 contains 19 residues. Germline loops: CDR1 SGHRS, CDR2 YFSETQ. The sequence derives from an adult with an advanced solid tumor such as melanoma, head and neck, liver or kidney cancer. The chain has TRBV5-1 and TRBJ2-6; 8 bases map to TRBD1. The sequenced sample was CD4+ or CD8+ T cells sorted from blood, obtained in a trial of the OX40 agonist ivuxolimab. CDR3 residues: CASSRSGGQDHSGANVLTF. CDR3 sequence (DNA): TGCGCCAGCAGTCGAAGTGGGGGACAGGACCACTCTGGGGCCAACGTCCTGACTTTC. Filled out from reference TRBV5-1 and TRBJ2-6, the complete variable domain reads KAGVTQTPRYLIKTRGQQVTLSCSPISGHRSVSWYQQTPGQGLQFLFEYFSETQRNKGNFPGRFSGRQFSNSRSEMNVSTLELGDSALYLCASSRSGGQDHSGANVLTFGAGSRLTVL.